This T cell receptor beta chain was sequenced for a study of T cells in Graves' hyperthyroidism and ophthalmopathy (dated by TCRdb to the late 2010s). Some background on the complete study: Peripheral blood was sampled at the time of initial diagnosis, prior to any treatment. TCR V-J signatures able to tell the groups apart were searched for in a discovery cohort of 90 to 100 patients, of whom approximately 40 had Graves' ophthalmopathy and around 57 had stable Graves' hyperthyroidism. Prospective prediction of ophthalmopathy was tested in an independent validation cohort of fewer than 20 hyperthyroidism patients and 17 patients who later progressed to ophthalmopathy. The 100 or so discovery patients were divided at random into training and test sets in a 7:3 ratio. In addition, the study compared T-cell repertoires in thyroid tissue and in blood from several Graves' hyperthyroidism patients. After blood sampling, hyperthyroidism patients were treated with methimazole at a starting dose of 30 mg daily, and ophthalmopathy patients were treated with high-dose intravenous methylprednisolone. The paper reports TCR Vbeta CDR3 sequencing of 135 peripheral blood samples: approximately 43 ophthalmopathy, approximately 74 hyperthyroidism and 17 progressor patients. General conclusions and limits of the study: A 13 V-J signature model separated ophthalmopathy from stable hyperthyroidism, with 87.88% sensitivity and 81.08% specificity in cross-validation and 80%/75% in testing. Most expanded thyroid clonotypes (frequency above 0.001) were also detected in blood, suggesting blood repertoires may reflect thyroid immune responses. Sample size was not statistically predetermined, and blinding of investigators to group allocation was not performed. In validation, the model predicted progression to ophthalmopathy with approximately 71% sensitivity and approximately 74% specificity, a median of 6.5 months before onset.

The germline V and J ends show losses of 4 bases and 1 base respectively, and no gene match explains 4 bases of the junction. The cysteine opens and the phenylalanine closes a CDR3 of 14 amino acids. Only CDR3 DNA is held: 42 bases, read in frame from base 1. For CDR1 and CDR2, the germline V gene lists SGHRS and YFSETQ. The TCR beta CDR3 regions were amplified from the RNA transcripts. The first round of RT-PCR for the TCR CDR3 was performed with the HTBI primer set and the Qiagen OneStep RT-PCR kit. Libraries were constructed in a second round of multiplex PCR, after which size selection and purification were performed. Sequencing of the libraries was done on an Illumina HiSeq2000 using paired-end 100 bp reads. Per the authors' processing: SOAPnuke was used to process the raw data, throwing out any read that contained adapters or uncalled bases, had a mean Phred below 15, or lacked an exact constant-primer or identifier match. High-quality paired reads were merged using COPE v1.2.5, and each unique nucleotide sequence was defined as a clonotype. MiTCR v1.1 was used to align clonotypes to the IMGT TRBV, TRBD and TRBJ reference segments. Only V-J combinations with frequency above 0.0001, covering about 99% of repertoires, were analysed. A TCS score was defined as the ratio of F50 (clonal expansion) to E x V (chaos), with BLOSUM62-based TCRdist applied between CDR3 peptides within each V-J. Welch's t-statistics and random forest reduced just over 500 V-J features to fewer than 15, which were used in a naive Bayes classifier (R e1071). Using fastp at Q25 and MiXCR, TCRdb reprocessed the public reads and kept productive beta chains. Rows are unified per CDR3 protein, each entry keeping the most common DNA and genes. The V and J calls and clone size are TCRdb's, not the authors'. The sample profile shows 340,000 or so distinct CDR3 sequences; around 23% of them were found once. 50% of the sample comes from the top ten.

Stable Graves' hyperthyroidism was defined as no progression to ophthalmopathy during 18 months of follow-up. The hyperthyroidism patients were between 18 and 65 years old and newly diagnosed, with a disease duration of less than 2 months. Patients with uncontrolled infections, other autoimmune diseases, pregnancy or lactation were excluded. Clinical symptoms, serum thyroxine and TRAb, thyroid ultrasound, and orbital computed tomography formed the basis for the diagnoses. PBMCs were separated from over 9 ml of fresh peripheral blood using Ficoll-Paque density gradient centrifugation. Total RNA was extracted using Trizol reagent, and RNA quality was assessed on an Agilent 2100 Bioanalyzer. This clonotype was counted ten times or more. The antigen it recognizes is unknown. No clone much larger than this one lies a single base away; base qualities are absent.

Sequencing was performed on blood. Recombination connected TRBV5-1 to TRBJ1-1; 7 central bases correspond to TRBD1. The sequence derives from a woman in her forties or fifties with Graves' hyperthyroidism. The CDR3 protein is CASSPGTANTEAFF. At the DNA level, the sequence is TGCGCCAGCAGCCCCGGGACAGCGAACACTGAAGCTTTCTTT.